The present entry profiles one T cell receptor (beta chain) with its context. Its specificity is unknown. The source of the sample is a study of a mutant IDH1 vaccine in newly diagnosed glioma. Study as a whole: It was at week 35 that visit V12 occurred, and at week 47 that visit V13 did.

Germline V gives CDR1 WNHNN, CDR2 SYGVQD (reference sequence). The germline V and J ends were trimmed by 5 bases and 3 bases, with 8 bases remaining between them. There are 13 residues in the CDR3. Notes on the study in general: Immune responses induced by vaccination arose in about 93% of the patients.

Repertoires were generated with immunoSEQ multiplex PCR, while TCRdb's copy carries only in-frame clones and drops some. The top ten clones hold around 2.2% of a sample with roughly 32,000 clones, approximately 89% of them seen once. This sample's time point: week 47, end of study. One vaccine dose held 300 ug of mutant IDH1 20-mer peptide and came with topical imiquimod. Donor diagnoses consisted of new WHO grade 3 or 4 IDH1-mutant, ATRX-lost astrocytomas. The source is a man aged 35-49 years with glioma. The sample consisted of PBMCs, taken from a glioma patient whose treatment included an IDH1 peptide vaccine. This chain links TRBV10-1 with TRBJ1-5; no definite D call. CDR3 coding DNA: TGCGCCAGCAGTTTGACTCTCAATCAGCCCCAGCATTTT. Protein sequence: CASSLTLNQPQHF.